Listed below are T cell receptor beta chains from one sample, sequenced in a study of blood T cells in healthy people across ages. In TCRdb, the 5' RACE reads were re-called with MiXCR into one record per CDR3 protein. The sample contains some 1.5 million distinct CDR3 sequences, 28% of which appear only once. What was sequenced was blood. All receptors derive from a woman in her twenties or thirties in good health. CDR3s include the opening cysteine and the closing phenylalanine or tryptophan. Fields, in order: clone size, J gene, V gene, D gene, CDR3 DNA, CDR3 protein. A D gene is named only where the DNA matches it firmly. Clone size is shown for a subset of rows, as once, few, many or a class of expanded clone.

>many|TRBJ1-2|TRBV12-3/TRBV12-4|TRBD1
TGTGCCAGCAGCTTTACAGGGGCGTATGGCTACACCTTC
CASSFTGAYGYTF
>.|TRBJ1-3|TRBV9|.
TGTGCCAGCAGCGCCCCTGGAAACACCATATATTTT
CASSAPGNTIYF
>.|TRBJ2-1|TRBV20-1|.
TGCAGTGCTAGATTGTTAGTTGGCGAGCAGTTCTTC
CSARLLVGEQFF
>.|TRBJ2-7|TRBV7-9|TRBD2
TGTGCCAGCAGCTTTTCTAGCGGGCCCCACGAGCAGTACTTC
CASSFSSGPHEQYF
>many|TRBJ2-3|TRBV29-1|.
TGCAGCGTCGCCGGGACATCCAAGGGGGCAGATACGCAGTATTTT
CSVAGTSKGADTQYF
>.|TRBJ2-7|TRBV12-3/TRBV12-4|.
TGTGCCAGCAGTTTTCGGTTGGTCCCCGGGAGCACCTACGAGCAGTACTTC
CASSFRLVPGSTYEQYF
>once|TRBJ2-1|TRBV5-1|TRBD1
TGCGCCAGCGGACGTGGGACAGGGATCGATGAGCAGTTCTTC
CASGRGTGIDEQFF
>.|TRBJ2-7|TRBV20-1|TRBD1
TGCAGTGCTAGAGGACGACAGGGAAGCCCCTACGAGCAGTACTTC
CSARGRQGSPYEQYF
>few|TRBJ1-5|TRBV5-1|TRBD1
TGCGCCAGCAGCTTCACAGGGGGCGACGGTCAGCCCCAGCATTTT
CASSFTGGDGQPQHF
>many|TRBJ2-1|TRBV5-6|TRBD2
TGTGCCAGCAGCGCGGGACTAGCGGGATTCTACAATGAGCAGTTCTTC
CASSAGLAGFYNEQFF
>.|TRBJ2-7|TRBV28|.
TGTGCCAGCAGCCCCTACGCCCAGGCCTACGAGCAGTACTTC
CASSPYAQAYEQYF
>.|TRBJ2-7|TRBV3-1|TRBD1
TGTGCCAGCAGCCAACCAGGGGACAGGGGGTACGAGCAGTACTTC
CASSQPGDRGYEQYF
>.|TRBJ2-3|TRBV15|TRBD1
TGTGCCACCAGCACTGCTTGGGGGACAGGGATTAGCACAGATACGCAGTATTTT
CATSTAWGTGISTDTQYF
>.|TRBJ2-7|TRBV27|.
TGTGCCAGCAGTTTTCGCCGTCCATCCTACGAGCAGTACTTC
CASSFRRPSYEQYF
>.|TRBJ2-5|TRBV20-1|.
TGCAGTGCTAACTTCAGGGGGGAGGGGAGGAGGGGGACCCAGTACTTC
CSANFRGEGRRGTQYF
>.|TRBJ2-1|TRBV18|.
TGTGCCAGCGCCTACAGTAACAATGAGCAGTTCTTC
CASAYSNNEQFF
>.|TRBJ1-2|TRBV12-3/TRBV12-4|TRBD1
TGTGTCAGCAGTTCCCGACAGGGGAGCGGCTACACCTTC
CVSSSRQGSGYTF
>few|TRBJ2-3|TRBV12-3/TRBV12-4|.
TGTGCCAGCATCTTTCGTCAGGGTAGCACAGATACGCAGTATTTT
CASIFRQGSTDTQYF
>few|TRBJ1-6|TRBV6-5|.
TGTGCCAGCAGTTTACGGGGGATCGAGTCACCCCTCCACTTT
CASSLRGIESPLHF
>many|TRBJ2-7|TRBV5-1|.
TGCGCCAGCAGCAATGAACCCGGAGGTGCCTACGAGCAGTACTTC
CASSNEPGGAYEQYF
>.|TRBJ2-7|TRBV10-3|TRBD2
TGTGCCATCAGTGAGCCCGGGACTAGCGGGAGAGGCGAGCAGTACTTC
CAISEPGTSGRGEQYF
>.|TRBJ2-3|TRBV5-4|TRBD2
TGTGCCAGCAGCCACAGGACTAGCGCCACAGATACGCAGTATTTT
CASSHRTSATDTQYF
>few|TRBJ2-5|TRBV7-2|.
TGTGTCAGCAGCCCTAGGAGACCGCAAGAGACCCAGTACTTC
CVSSPRRPQETQYF
>.|TRBJ2-7|TRBV20-1|TRBD2
TGCAGTGCTAGGCCACTAGCGGCCACATTTAACGAGCAGTACTTC
CSARPLAATFNEQYF
>few|TRBJ2-1|TRBV20-1|TRBD2
TGCAGTGCTAGCGGACTAGCGGGGGACTCCTACAATGAGCAGTTCTTC
CSASGLAGDSYNEQFF
>few|TRBJ1-5|TRBV30|.
TGTGCCTGGAGTGTAAGGAATCAGCCCCAGCATTTT
CAWSVRNQPQHF
>few|TRBJ1-2|TRBV19|TRBD1
TGTGCCAGTAGTGCTCCGGGACAGGGGCTCTATGGCTACACCTTC
CASSAPGQGLYGYTF
>many|TRBJ2-6|TRBV29-1|.
TGCAGCGTCTCGTCCGGGGTTAACTCTGGGGCCAACGTCCTGACTTTC
CSVSSGVNSGANVLTF
>few|TRBJ1-2|TRBV4-1|.
TGCGCCAGCAGCCAAGTAGTGGATCGCGATGGCTACACCTTC
CASSQVVDRDGYTF
>few|TRBJ2-3|TRBV4-1|.
TGCGCCAGCAGCCAAGAGCGTGGGGAAGATACGCAGTATTTT
CASSQERGEDTQYF
>many|TRBJ1-2|TRBV5-6|TRBD1
TGTGCCAGCGCACCACAGGGGGTAGGCTATGGCTACACCTTC
CASAPQGVGYGYTF
>.|TRBJ2-3|TRBV20-1|.
TGCAATGCTAGCCGGGACACTAGCACAGATACGCAGTATTTT
CNASRDTSTDTQYF
>few|TRBJ2-7|TRBV6-5|TRBD2
TGTGCCAGCAGTTACTCGACTAGCGGGTACGAGCAGTACTTC
CASSYSTSGYEQYF
>.|TRBJ2-2|TRBV20-1|TRBD2
TGCAGTGCTAGAGAGGCGGGAGGTCTTTCCGGGGAGCTGTTTTTT
CSAREAGGLSGELFF
>few|TRBJ1-1|TRBV5-1|.
TGCGCCAGCAGCCCCCCCGGGACACGATTTGGAGCTTTCTTT
CASSPPGTRFGAFF
>.|TRBJ1-2|TRBV28|.
TGTGCCAGCAGTGACGGCGTCTATGGCTACACCTTC
CASSDGVYGYTF
>few|TRBJ1-4|TRBV5-1|.
TGCGCCAGCAGCGCTGGATATAATGAAAAACTGTTTTTT
CASSAGYNEKLFF
>many|TRBJ2-5|TRBV12-3/TRBV12-4|.
TGTGCCAGCAGCTTCACCGGAGAGACCCAGTACTTC
CASSFTGETQYF
>many|TRBJ2-1|TRBV7-9|.
TGTGCCAGCAGGTCCCTAGGACCGAACAACAATGAGCAGTTCTTC
CASRSLGPNNNEQFF
>few|TRBJ2-7|TRBV11-2|.
TGTGCCAGCAGCCCTCAACTAGAAAGGCCCTACGAGCAGTACTTC
CASSPQLERPYEQYF
>.|TRBJ1-5|TRBV9|.
TGTGCCAGCAGCCCCGGGGTCGGCCCCAATCAGCCCCAGCATTTT
CASSPGVGPNQPQHF
>.|TRBJ2-5|TRBV7-8|.
TGTGCCAGCAGCTCAGGCCCAGTAGGAGAGACCCAGTACTTC
CASSSGPVGETQYF
>few|TRBJ2-5|TRBV5-6|TRBD1
TGTGCCTCCAAACAGGGGATTGTGGTAGAGACCCAGTACTTC
CASKQGIVVETQYF
>.|TRBJ1-2|TRBV5-1|.
TGCGCCAGCAGCCCACGGGCGGAGGGCTATGGCTACACCTTC
CASSPRAEGYGYTF
>few|TRBJ2-7|TRBV20-1|TRBD1
TGCAGGGCTAGACAGGGCGGAGGCGAGCAGTACTTC
CRARQGGGEQYF
>.|TRBJ1-6|TRBV12-3/TRBV12-4|.
TGTGCCAGCAGTTTATTCATGAGTTCACCCCTCCACTTT
CASSLFMSSPLHF
>.|TRBJ1-5|TRBV24-1|.
TGTGCCACCAATGATTTGGATAGCAATCAGCCCCAGCATTTT
CATNDLDSNQPQHF
>many|TRBJ2-7|TRBV12-3/TRBV12-4|.
TGTGCCAGCAGTTTTGGGGAAACTCGGCAGTACTTC
CASSFGETRQYF
>.|TRBJ2-3|TRBV10-3|TRBD2
TGTGCCATCAGGGGGACTAGCGGTGCTAGTGCTAGCACAGATACGCAGTATTTT
CAIRGTSGASASTDTQYF
>once|TRBJ2-2|TRBV4-2|.
TGTGCCAGCAGCCAAGAGTTGGACGGGGAGCTGTTTTTT
CASSQELDGELFF
>.|TRBJ2-4|TRBV21-1|.
TGTGCCAGCAGCAATTCCCAAAACATTCAGTACTTC
CASSNSQNIQYF